This entry features one T cell receptor beta chain sequence. This entry comes from a study of T cells expressing NK-cell markers. Study summary: According to the study, TCR beta repertoires originated from sorted CD3+CD56+NKG2C+, CD3+CD56+NKG2C- and CD3+CD56-NKG2C+ T cells. Out of eight donors sequenced, seven tested HCMV-seropositive and the remaining one seronegative.

A 5'RACE template switching approach incorporating UMIs was used to make TCR beta cDNA. Using the 5' RACE reads, TCRdb records one entry per CDR3 protein without DNA. The table for this sample gives under 600,000 distinct CDR3 sequences. Per germline, CDR1 DFQATT and CDR2 SNEGSKA (reference sequence). The CDR3 length is 15 residues. This receptor was obtained from a woman in her fifties or sixties in good health. The sample taken for sequencing was blood T cells: a sorted CD56 or NKG2C T cell subset, CD4+ or CD8+ T cells, or bulk PBMC T cells (not recorded which). V usage is TRBV20-1 and J usage is TRBJ2-3. CDR3 sequence: CSARENARSTDTQYF.